A single T cell receptor beta chain is shown here with its context. This CDR3 region has 13 residues. Germline values: CDR1 SGHRS, CDR2 YFSETQ. Trimming cost V 6 bases and J 4 bases, with 12 bases left between them. The record originates from a study of blood T cell repertoires in COVID-19. Authors' analysis steps: Cell counts per sample came from amplifying reference gene primers. Profiled with immunoSEQ multiplex PCR; TCRdb holds only in-frame clones, not every one. V, J and clone size derive from that table, while D and trimming were established from the DNA sequence. The profile covers about 90,000 clones, with about 91% appearing a single time and about 1.8% taken by the ten largest.

Sequencing was done on a sample of peripheral blood. The sequence was collected from a human donor with active COVID-19. The donor label of this sample is uncertain. The chain combines TRBV5-1 with TRBJ2-3; D might be TRBD1 (5 bases). As DNA, the CDR3 is TGCGCCAGCACCTCTGCCAGGGCAGATACGCAGTATTTT. Translated: CASTSARADTQYF.